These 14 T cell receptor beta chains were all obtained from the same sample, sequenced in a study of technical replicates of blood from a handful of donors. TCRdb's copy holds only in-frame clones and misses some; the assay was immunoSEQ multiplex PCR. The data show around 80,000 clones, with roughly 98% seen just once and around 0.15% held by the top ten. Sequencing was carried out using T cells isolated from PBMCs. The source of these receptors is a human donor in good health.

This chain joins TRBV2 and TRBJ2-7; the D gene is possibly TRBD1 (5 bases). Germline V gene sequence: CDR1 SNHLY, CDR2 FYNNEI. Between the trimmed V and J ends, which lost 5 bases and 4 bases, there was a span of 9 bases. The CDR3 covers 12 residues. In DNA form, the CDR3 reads TGTGCCAGCAGTCTGACAGTTTACGAGCAGTACTTC. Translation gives CASSLTVYEQYF.

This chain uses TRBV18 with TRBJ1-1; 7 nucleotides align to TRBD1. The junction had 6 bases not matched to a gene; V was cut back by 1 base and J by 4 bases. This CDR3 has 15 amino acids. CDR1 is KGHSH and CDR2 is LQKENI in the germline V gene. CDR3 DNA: TGTGCCAGCTCACCACTGCAGGGGGTACGCACTGAAGCTTTCTTT. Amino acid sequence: CASSPLQGVRTEAFF.

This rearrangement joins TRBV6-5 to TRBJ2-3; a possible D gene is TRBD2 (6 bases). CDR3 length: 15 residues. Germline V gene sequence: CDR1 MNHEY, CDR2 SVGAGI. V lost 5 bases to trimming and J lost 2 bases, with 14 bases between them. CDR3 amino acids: CASSPGTFYTDTQYF. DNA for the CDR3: TGTGCCAGCAGTCCCGGGACTTTCTACACAGATACGCAGTATTTT.

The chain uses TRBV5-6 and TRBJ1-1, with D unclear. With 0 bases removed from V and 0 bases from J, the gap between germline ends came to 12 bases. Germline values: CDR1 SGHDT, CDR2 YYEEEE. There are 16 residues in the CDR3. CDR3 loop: CASSLGPQKLNTEAFF. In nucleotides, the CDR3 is TGTGCCAGCAGCTTGGGTCCTCAGAAACTGAACACTGAAGCTTTCTTT.

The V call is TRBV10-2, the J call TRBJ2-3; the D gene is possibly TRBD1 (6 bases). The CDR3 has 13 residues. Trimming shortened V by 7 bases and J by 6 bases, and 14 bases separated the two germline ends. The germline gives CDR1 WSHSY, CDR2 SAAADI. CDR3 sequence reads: CASTRPGVDTQYF. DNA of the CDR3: TGCGCCAGCACTCGACCAGGGGTGGATACGCAGTATTTT.

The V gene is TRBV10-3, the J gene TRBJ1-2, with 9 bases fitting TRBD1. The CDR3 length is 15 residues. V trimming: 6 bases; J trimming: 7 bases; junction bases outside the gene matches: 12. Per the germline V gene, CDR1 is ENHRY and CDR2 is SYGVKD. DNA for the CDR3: TGTGCCATCAGGGAACAGGGGGCGCTTCCCGCTGGCTACACCTTC. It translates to CAIREQGALPAGYTF.

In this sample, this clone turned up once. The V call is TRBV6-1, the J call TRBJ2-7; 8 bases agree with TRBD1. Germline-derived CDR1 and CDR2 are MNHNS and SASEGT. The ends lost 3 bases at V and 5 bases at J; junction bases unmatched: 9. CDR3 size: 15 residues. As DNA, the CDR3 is TGTGCCAGCAGTGACCGACAGGGGAAGGTCCACGAGCAGTACTTC. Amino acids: CASSDRQGKVHEQYF.

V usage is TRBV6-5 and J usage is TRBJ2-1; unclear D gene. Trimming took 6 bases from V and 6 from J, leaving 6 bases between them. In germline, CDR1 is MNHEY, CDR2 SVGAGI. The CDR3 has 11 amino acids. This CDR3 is CASSRGNEQFF. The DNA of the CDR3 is TGTGCCAGCAGCCGCGGCAATGAGCAGTTCTTC.

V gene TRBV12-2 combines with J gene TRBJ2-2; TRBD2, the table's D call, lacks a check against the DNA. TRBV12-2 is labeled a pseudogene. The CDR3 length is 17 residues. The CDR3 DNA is TGTGCAAGTCGCTTAGCGGTAGGGACTAGAGGCACCGGGGAGCTGTTTTTT. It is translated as CASRLAVGTRGTGELFF.

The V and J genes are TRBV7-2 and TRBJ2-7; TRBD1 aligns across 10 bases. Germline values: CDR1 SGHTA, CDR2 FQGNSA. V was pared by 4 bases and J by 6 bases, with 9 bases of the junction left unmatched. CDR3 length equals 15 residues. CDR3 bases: TGTGCCAGCAGCTCCTCCGGGACAGGGGTTAGCGAGCAGTACTTC. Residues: CASSSSGTGVSEQYF.

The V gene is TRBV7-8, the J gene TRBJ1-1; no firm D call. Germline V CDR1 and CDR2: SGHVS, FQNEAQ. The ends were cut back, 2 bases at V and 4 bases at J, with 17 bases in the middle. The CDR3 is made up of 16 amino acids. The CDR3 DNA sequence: TGTGCCAGCAGCTTAAGCGGACTCCCTGGAACCACTGAAGCTTTCTTT. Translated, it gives CASSLSGLPGTTEAFF.

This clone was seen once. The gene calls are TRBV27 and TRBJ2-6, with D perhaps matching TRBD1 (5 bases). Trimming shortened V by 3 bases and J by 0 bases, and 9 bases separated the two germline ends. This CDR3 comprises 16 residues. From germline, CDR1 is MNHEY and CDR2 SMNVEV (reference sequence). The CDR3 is CASSFGHSSGANVLTF. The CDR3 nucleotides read TGTGCCAGCAGTTTCGGACATAGCTCTGGGGCCAACGTCCTGACTTTC.

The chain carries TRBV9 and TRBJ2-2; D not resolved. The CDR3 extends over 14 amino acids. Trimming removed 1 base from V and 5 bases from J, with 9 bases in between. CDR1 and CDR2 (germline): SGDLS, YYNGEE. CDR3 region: CASSVISTTGELFF. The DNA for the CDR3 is TGTGCCAGCAGCGTAATTAGTACGACCGGGGAGCTGTTTTTT.

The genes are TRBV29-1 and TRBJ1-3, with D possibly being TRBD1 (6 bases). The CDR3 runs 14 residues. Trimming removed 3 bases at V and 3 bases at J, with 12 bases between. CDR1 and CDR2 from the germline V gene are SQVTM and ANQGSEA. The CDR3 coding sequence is TGCAGCGTTGAGTCGGGGGGCATTGGAAACACCATATATTTT. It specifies CSVESGGIGNTIYF. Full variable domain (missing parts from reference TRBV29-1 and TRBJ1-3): SAVISQKPSRDICQRGTSLTIQCQVDSQVTMMFWYRQQPGQSLTLIATANQGSEATYESGFVIDKFPISRPNLTFSTLTVSNMSPEDSSIYLCSVESGGIGNTIYFGEGSWLTVV.